This T cell receptor beta chain comes out of a study of T cells in Graves' hyperthyroidism and ophthalmopathy. CDR1 is SEHNR and CDR2 is FQNEAQ in the germline V gene (reference sequence). This CDR3 comprises 15 residues. Losses at the gene ends were 1 base for V and 3 bases for J; bases not matched to a gene: 6. It was RNA transcripts that yielded the amplified TCR beta CDR3 regions. Researchers ran a first-round RT-PCR on the TCR CDR3 using the HTBI primer set. TCRdb used MiXCR to reprocess the multiplex PCR reads, holding one entry per CDR3 protein. The table records approximately 690,000 distinct CDR3 sequences, about 15% of them present only once. Ophthalmopathy cases scored 3 or more on the Clinical Activity Score and 4 or more on NOSPECS grade, with duration below 3 months. Uncontrolled infection, other autoimmune disease, pregnancy and lactation each barred patients from inclusion.

V usage is TRBV7-9 and J usage is TRBJ2-7; 7 bases fit TRBD2. This receptor was identified in a woman aged 45-65 years with Graves' ophthalmopathy. Sequenced material: blood. The CDR3 reads CASSLVSSGIYEQYF. Written as DNA, the CDR3 is TGTGCCAGCAGCTTAGTTTCTAGCGGAATCTACGAGCAGTACTTC.